A single sample is the source of the 21 T cell receptor beta chains below, sequenced in a study of blood T cell repertoires in COVID-19. Measured with immunoSEQ multiplex PCR; TCRdb has only the in-frame clones, and not every one. Among about 300,000 clones listed, 85% to 90% were seen once. Sample: PBMCs or T cells enriched from blood (not recorded which). The receptors stem from a young man who had recovered from COVID-19.

This clone appeared a single time. The rearrangement links TRBV5-6 to TRBJ2-1; weak D call: TRBD1 (6 bases). Trimming took off 5 bases at V and 6 bases at J, with 12 bases between the two ends. This CDR3 spans 13 amino acids. Germline CDR1 SGHDT, CDR2 YYEEEE. The CDR3 spells CASRQGALNEQFF. The CDR3 nucleotides are TGTGCCAGCAGACAGGGAGCGCTCAATGAGCAGTTCTTC.

This chain joins TRBV7-2 and TRBJ2-7, with 7 bases fitting TRBD2. Germline lookup yields CDR1 SGHTA and CDR2 FQGNSA. Trimming took 1 base from V and 7 from J; bases not matched to a gene: 10. This CDR3 has 15 amino acids. In DNA, the CDR3 is TGTGCCAGCAGCTTAGAACGGGGGGTCCCCCTGGAGCAGTACTTC. Protein product: CASSLERGVPLEQYF.

V is TRBV6-6 and J is TRBJ1-2; TRBD1 aligns across 7 bases. With V trimmed by 2 bases and J by 10 bases, 10 bases remained unmatched. From germline, CDR1 is MNHNY and CDR2 SVGAGI (reference sequence). The CDR3 is 14 amino acids. CDR3 loop: CASSYRDSKSHYTF. CDR3 nucleotides: TGTGCCAGCAGTTACAGGGACAGCAAGTCTCACTACACCTTC.

This chain joins TRBV5-1 and TRBJ1-1; 8 bases fit TRBD1. The CDR3 extends over 14 amino acids. Germline V CDR1 and CDR2: SGHRS, YFSETQ. The V gene end was trimmed by 3 bases and the J gene end by 5 bases; junction bases not matched to a gene: 6. CDR3 sequence reads: CASSSTGEGTEAFF. The DNA of the CDR3 is TGCGCCAGCAGCTCGACAGGGGAGGGAACTGAAGCTTTCTTT.

The J gene is TRBJ2-3, the V gene TRBV5-1; the D gene is possibly TRBD1 (6 bases). The ends were cut back, 4 bases at V and 2 bases at J, with 14 bases in the middle. Germline CDR1 is SGHRS and CDR2 is YFSETQ. There are 15 residues in the CDR3. CDR3 amino acids: CASSIPGTSTDTQYF. The CDR3 DNA sequence: TGCGCCAGCAGCATACCCGGGACATCCACAGATACGCAGTATTTT.

V is TRBV6-1 and J is TRBJ1-5, with D possibly being TRBD1 (6 bases). Germline CDR1 MNHNS, CDR2 SASEGT. The CDR3 runs 16 residues. The ends were cut back, 2 bases at V and 1 base at J, with 12 bases in the middle. CDR3 sequence reads: CASSERPGASNQPQHF. For the CDR3, the DNA is TGTGCCAGCAGTGAAAGGCCAGGGGCAAGCAATCAGCCCCAGCATTTT.

The chain is built from TRBV28 and TRBJ1-2, with D uncertain. Germline V lookup: CDR1 MDHEN, CDR2 SYDVKM. Between the trimmed V and J ends, which lost 3 bases and 7 bases, there was a span of 6 bases. The CDR3 is 11 amino acids. For the CDR3, the DNA is TGTGCCAGCAGTTTTCGGGGTGGCTACACCTTC. Translation: CASSFRGGYTF.

The rearrangement links TRBV18 to TRBJ2-1; 8 nucleotides match TRBD1. The V gene end was trimmed by 5 bases and the J gene end by 6 bases; junction bases not matched to a gene: 3. CDR3 length: 13 amino acids. Germline-derived CDR1 and CDR2 are KGHSH and LQKENI. The CDR3 DNA reads as TGTGCCAGCTCAGTGACAGGGGCCAATGAGCAGTTCTTC. Translation: CASSVTGANEQFF.

This clone turned up a few times. The J gene is TRBJ1-6, the V gene TRBV7-6, with unresolved D. Germline lookup yields CDR1 SGHVS and CDR2 FNYEAQ. Trimming removed 1 base from V and 8 bases from J, with 12 bases in between. CDR3 length equals 15 residues. CDR3 nucleotide sequence: TGTGCCAGCAGCTTAGAAGGCGGAGCCCATTCACCCCTCCACTTT. It encodes CASSLEGGAHSPLHF.

This clone was picked up a small number of times. This sample includes further DNA sequences coding for the same CDR3. The chain links TRBV18 to TRBJ1-2; tentative D call: TRBD1 (6 bases). Germline V gives CDR1 KGHSH, CDR2 LQKENI. CDR3 length: 12 residues. V dropped 6 bases and J dropped 3 bases, with 8 bases sitting between them. The CDR3 region has the DNA TGTGCCAGCTCCCACAGGGACTATGGCTACACCTTC. Protein product: CASSHRDYGYTF.

The rearrangement joins TRBV4-1 to TRBJ1-6; D gene unclear. CDR1 and CDR2 (germline): MGHRA, YSYEKL. Trimming removed 4 bases at V and 9 bases at J, with 19 bases between. The CDR3 extends over 16 amino acids. The CDR3: CASSPGSGFEGSPLHF. The CDR3 DNA reads as TGCGCCAGCAGCCCCGGCTCGGGGTTTGAGGGTTCACCCCTCCACTTT.

This chain uses TRBV5-8 with TRBJ1-5; 11 nucleotides match TRBD1. The germline gives CDR1 SGHTS, CDR2 YDEGEE. Unmatched junction bases numbered 11, after V lost 0 bases and J lost 6 bases. The CDR3 loop spans 18 amino acids. The CDR3 sequence: CASSLVQLDRGLSQPQHF. CDR3 DNA sequence: TGTGCCAGCAGCTTGGTCCAATTGGACAGGGGGCTGAGTCAGCCCCAGCATTTT.

V gene TRBV30 combines with J gene TRBJ2-7, with D perhaps TRBD1 (5 bases). The CDR3 length is 14 residues. The V end was cut by 2 bases, the J end by 0 bases, with 11 bases between. CDR1 and CDR2 from the germline V gene are GTSNPN and SVGIG (reference sequence). The CDR3 coding sequence is TGTGCCTGGAGTCGGTATCAGGGCTCCTACGAGCAGTACTTC. This encodes CAWSRYQGSYEQYF. The full variable domain, rest sourced from reference TRBV30 and TRBJ2-7, is SQTIHQWPATLVQPVGSPLSLECTVEGTSNPNLYWYRQAAGRGLQLLFYSVGIGQISSEVPQNLSASRPQDRQFILSSKKLLLSDSGFYLCAWSRYQGSYEQYFGPGTRLTVT.

This chain connects TRBV11-3 to TRBJ2-3; D gene ambiguous. Germline V gene lookup returns CDR1 SGHNT and CDR2 YENEEA. Trimming removed 5 bases from V and 2 bases from J, with 11 bases in between. The CDR3 runs 14 residues. The CDR3 sequence: CASSPDPFTDTQYF. CDR3 in DNA: TGTGCCAGCAGCCCAGATCCCTTCACAGATACGCAGTATTTT.

This clone appeared once. The chain recombines TRBV20-1 with TRBJ2-3, with 10 positions matching TRBD2. Germline trimming cut 3 bases from V and 1 base from J; bases unmatched to any gene: 7. The CDR3 length is 16 residues. CDR1 and CDR2 from the germline V gene are DFQATT and SNEGSKA (reference sequence). The CDR3 coding sequence is TGCAGTGCTAGTCCGCTAGCGGGAGCCGGCACAGATACGCAGTATTTT. This codes for CSASPLAGAGTDTQYF.

The V and J genes are TRBV7-9 and TRBJ1-3, with TRBD1 identical over 9 bases. Per germline, CDR1 SEHNR and CDR2 FQNEAQ (reference sequence). The CDR3 totals 19 residues. The trim removed 4 bases at V and 0 bases at J, leaving 13 bases unmatched. CDR3: CASSSPPDRGSYSGNTIYF. The DNA for the CDR3 is TGTGCCAGCAGCTCCCCGCCCGACAGGGGGTCCTACTCTGGAAACACCATATATTTT.

The chain employs TRBV3-1 (or the pseudogene TRBV3-2) and TRBJ2-7, with 8 bases matching TRBD2. The CDR3 extends over 15 amino acids. The germline V gene encodes CDR1 LGHDT and CDR2 YNNKEL (reference sequence). V lost 0 bases, J lost 4 bases, and 5 bases stayed unmatched. CDR3 loop: CASSQDPAGDYEQYF. The CDR3 DNA sequence: TGTGCCAGCAGCCAAGATCCAGCGGGAGATTACGAGCAGTACTTC.

J is TRBJ1-2 and V is TRBV21-1; the table's TRBD1 call for D was not verified on the DNA. TRBV21-1 is termed a pseudogene. The CDR3 runs to 13 residues. The CDR3 DNA sequence: TGTGCCAGCGGGGTTGACAGGGGGGATGGCTACACCTTC. This codes for CASGVDRGDGYTF.

This clone has only one observation. The chain combines TRBV4-1 with TRBJ2-5; D is perhaps TRBD2 (5 bases). This CDR3 has 13 residues. V gave up 0 bases and J gave up 3 bases, with 5 bases separating them. Germline CDR1 reads MGHRA; CDR2 reads YSYEKL. The CDR3 bases are TGCGCCAGCAGCCAAGAGGAGGAAGAGACCCAGTACTTC. Translating it yields CASSQEEEETQYF.

V usage is TRBV19 and J usage is TRBJ1-4; 7 bases map to TRBD1. Germline assignment: CDR1 LNHDA and CDR2 SQIVND (reference sequence). The CDR3 is 17 amino acids. With 4 bases clipped from V and 8 bases from J, the junction kept 16 bases outside the gene matches. The CDR3 loop is CASSRYRGSLSEEKLFF. In DNA form, the CDR3 reads TGTGCCAGTAGTAGGTACAGGGGAAGCCTTAGTGAAGAAAAACTGTTTTTT.

The gene calls are TRBV5-6 and TRBJ2-1; TRBD2 aligns across 7 bases. The CDR3 spans 16 residues. J lost 4 bases, V lost 3 bases, and 10 bases had no gene match. Germline CDR1 reads SGHDT; CDR2 reads YYEEEE. CDR3 loop: CASSYGIGRGYNEQFF. CDR3 sequence (DNA): TGTGCCAGCAGCTACGGTATAGGGCGGGGGTACAATGAGCAGTTCTTC.